The 2 T cell receptor beta chains reported below all come from one sample, sequenced in a study of cytomegalovirus exposure and HLA in healthy donors. The PCR ran on 60 Vbeta and 13 Jbeta primers. This table comes from immunoSEQ multiplex PCR, and its TCRdb copy is limited to in-frame clones, with some not included. The table has 150,000 to 200,000 clones, approximately 84% seen once. Specimen: PBMCs. The receptor set was obtained from a girl in the first two years of life in good health and CMV-seronegative.

The V gene is TRBV4-1, the J gene TRBJ2-3; the match to TRBD2 covers 13 bases. This CDR3 is built from 17 residues. Trimming at V came to 4 bases and at J to 2 bases, leaving 6 bases not matched to a gene. Germline V gene data show CDR1 as MGHRA and CDR2 as YSYEKL. The CDR3 DNA is TGCGCCAGCAGCCCGGGACTAGCGGGACTTATCACAGATACGCAGTATTTT. This codes for CASSPGLAGLITDTQYF.

This rearrangement joins TRBV5-1 to TRBJ2-1, with 10 bases matching TRBD2. J gave up 10 bases and V 5 bases, and 9 bases lay outside the gene matches. Per the germline V gene, CDR1 is SGHRS and CDR2 is YFSETQ. CDR3 length: 14 amino acids. CDR3 sequence: CASRQTSGSEEQFF. In DNA form, the CDR3 reads TGCGCCAGCAGGCAGACTAGCGGGTCCGAAGAGCAGTTCTTC.